The 2 T cell receptor beta chains below were found in one sample sequenced in a study of T cells after yellow fever vaccination. TCRdb recomputed calls from the 5' RACE reads with MiXCR, one row per CDR3 protein. Found here are hundreds of thousands of distinct CDR3 sequences, about 17% of them singletons; the top ten hold roughly a sixth. The sequencing used PBMCs, collected before the yellow fever booster vaccination. Source of these receptors: a man aged 18 to 35 who received the YFV17D yellow fever vaccine.

This clonotype was recorded a few times. V usage is TRBV29-1 and J usage is TRBJ2-3, with D uncertain. This CDR3 contains 10 residues. The V and J ends lost 7 bases and 1 base respectively, with 3 bases between them. CDR1 and CDR2 from the germline V gene are SQVTM and ANQGSEA. In DNA, the CDR3 is TGCAGCGCCCGCACAGATACGCAGTATTTT. Protein sequence: CSARTDTQYF.

The V and J genes are TRBV5-1 and TRBJ1-1; 7 bases line up with TRBD1. The V gene end was trimmed by 0 bases and the J gene end by 3 bases; junction bases not matched to a gene: 2. Germline V gene sequence: CDR1 SGHRS, CDR2 YFSETQ. This CDR3 is built from 14 residues. As DNA, the CDR3 is TGCGCCAGCAGCTTGGGGACAGGTTACACTGAAGCTTTCTTT. It encodes CASSLGTGYTEAFF.